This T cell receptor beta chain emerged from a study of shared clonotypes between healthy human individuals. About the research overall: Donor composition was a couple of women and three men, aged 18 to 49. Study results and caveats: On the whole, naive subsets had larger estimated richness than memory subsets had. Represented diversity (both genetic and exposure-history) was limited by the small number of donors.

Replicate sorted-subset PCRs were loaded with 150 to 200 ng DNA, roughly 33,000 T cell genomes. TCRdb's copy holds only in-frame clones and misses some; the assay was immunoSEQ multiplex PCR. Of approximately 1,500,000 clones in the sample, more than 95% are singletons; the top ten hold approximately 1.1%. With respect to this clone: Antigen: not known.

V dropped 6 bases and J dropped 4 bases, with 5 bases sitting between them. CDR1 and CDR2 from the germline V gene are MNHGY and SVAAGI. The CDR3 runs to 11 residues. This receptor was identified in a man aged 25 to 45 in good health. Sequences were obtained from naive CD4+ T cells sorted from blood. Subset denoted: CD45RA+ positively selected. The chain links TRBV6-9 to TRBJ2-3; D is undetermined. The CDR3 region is CASSTPDTQYF. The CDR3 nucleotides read TGTGCCAGCAGCACCCCAGATACGCAGTATTTT.